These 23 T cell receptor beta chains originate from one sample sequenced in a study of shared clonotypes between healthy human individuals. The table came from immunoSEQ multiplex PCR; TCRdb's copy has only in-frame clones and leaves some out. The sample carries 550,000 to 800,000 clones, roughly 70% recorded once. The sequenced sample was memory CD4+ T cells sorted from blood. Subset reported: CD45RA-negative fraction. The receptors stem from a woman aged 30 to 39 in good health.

The CDR3 loop reads CASSTGQGDTEAFF. CDR3 bases: TGTGCCAGCAGCACCGGACAGGGGGACACTGAAGCTTTCTTT. This rearrangement joins TRBV5-4 to TRBJ1-1; TRBD1 matches 10 bases. The CDR3 sequence is 14 residues long. V lost 4 bases and J lost 3; bases outside the gene matches: 3. Germline-derived CDR1 and CDR2 are SGHNT and YYREEE (reference sequence).

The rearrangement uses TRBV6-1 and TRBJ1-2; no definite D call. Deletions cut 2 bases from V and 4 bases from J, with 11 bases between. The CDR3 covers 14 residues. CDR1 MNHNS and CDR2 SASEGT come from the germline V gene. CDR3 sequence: CASSEMDGFYGYTF. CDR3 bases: TGTGCCAGCAGTGAAATGGACGGATTCTATGGCTACACCTTC.

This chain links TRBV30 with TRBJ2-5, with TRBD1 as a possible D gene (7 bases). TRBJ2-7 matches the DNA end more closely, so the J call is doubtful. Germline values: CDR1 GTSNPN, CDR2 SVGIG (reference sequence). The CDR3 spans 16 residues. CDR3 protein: CAWGGYRGYKSVEQYF. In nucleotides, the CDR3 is TGTGCCTGGGGAGGGTACAGGGGATACAAAAGTGTCGAGCAGTACTTC.

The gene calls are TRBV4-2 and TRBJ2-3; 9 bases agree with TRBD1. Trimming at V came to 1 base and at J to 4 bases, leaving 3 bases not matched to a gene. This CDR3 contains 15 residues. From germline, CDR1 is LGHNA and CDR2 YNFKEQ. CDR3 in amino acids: CASSQGDRAADTQYF. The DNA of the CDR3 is TGTGCCAGCAGCCAAGGGGACAGGGCCGCAGATACGCAGTATTTT.

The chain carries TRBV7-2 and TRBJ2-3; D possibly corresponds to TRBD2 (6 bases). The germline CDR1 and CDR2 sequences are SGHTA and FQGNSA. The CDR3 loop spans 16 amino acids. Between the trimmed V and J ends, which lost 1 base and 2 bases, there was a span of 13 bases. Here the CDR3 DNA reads TGTGCCAGCAGCTTAGTGGGAGGTACGAACACAGATACGCAGTATTTT. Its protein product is CASSLVGGTNTDTQYF.

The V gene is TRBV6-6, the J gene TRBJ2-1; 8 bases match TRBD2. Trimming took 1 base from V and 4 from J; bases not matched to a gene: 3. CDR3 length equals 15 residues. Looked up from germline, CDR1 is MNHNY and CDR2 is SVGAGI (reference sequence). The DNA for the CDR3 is TGTGCCAGCAGTTACTTGGCGGGAGGATACAATGAGCAGTTCTTC. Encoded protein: CASSYLAGGYNEQFF.

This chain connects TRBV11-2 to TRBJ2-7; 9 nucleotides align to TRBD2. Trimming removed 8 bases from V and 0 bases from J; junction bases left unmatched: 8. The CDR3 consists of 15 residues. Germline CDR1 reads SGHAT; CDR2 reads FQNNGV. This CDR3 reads CASVHSGRSSYEQYF. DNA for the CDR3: TGTGCCAGCGTCCATAGCGGGAGAAGCTCCTACGAGCAGTACTTC.

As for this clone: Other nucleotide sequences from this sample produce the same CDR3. For the CDR3, the DNA is TGCGCCAGCAGCTTGACGGGAGGATCCTACAATGAGCAGTTCTTC. Translated, it gives CASSLTGGSYNEQFF. The rearrangement links TRBV5-1 to TRBJ2-1, with 7 bases lining up with TRBD2. In germline, CDR1 is SGHRS, CDR2 YFSETQ. The CDR3 has 15 residues. The ends lost 1 base at V and 1 base at J; junction bases unmatched: 2. Full variable domain (missing parts from reference TRBV5-1 and TRBJ2-1): KAGVTQTPRYLIKTRGQQVTLSCSPISGHRSVSWYQQTPGQGLQFLFEYFSETQRNKGNFPGRFSGRQFSNSRSEMNVSTLELGDSALYLCASSLTGGSYNEQFFGPGTRLTVL.

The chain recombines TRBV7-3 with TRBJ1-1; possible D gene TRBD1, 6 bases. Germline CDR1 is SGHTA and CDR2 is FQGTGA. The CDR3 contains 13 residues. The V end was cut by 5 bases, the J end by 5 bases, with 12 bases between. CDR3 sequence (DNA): TGTGCCAGCAGCCACCAAGGGGGGACTGAAGCTTTCTTT. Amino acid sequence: CASSHQGGTEAFF.

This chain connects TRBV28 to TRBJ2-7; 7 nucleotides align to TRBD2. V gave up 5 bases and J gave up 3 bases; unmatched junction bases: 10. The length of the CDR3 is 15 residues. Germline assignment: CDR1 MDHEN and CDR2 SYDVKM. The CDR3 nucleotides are TGTGCCAGCAGTATACCGGCGGGAGTTGTCTACGAGCAGTACTTC. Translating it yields CASSIPAGVVYEQYF.

CDR3 amino acids: CASKPGTSETYEQYF. CDR3 DNA: TGTGCCAGCAAACCAGGGACTTCTGAAACCTACGAGCAGTACTTC. The rearrangement links TRBV27 to TRBJ2-7; D is possibly TRBD2 (6 bases). V lost 7 bases, J lost 2 bases, and 18 bases lay in between. Germline assignment: CDR1 MNHEY and CDR2 SMNVEV (reference sequence). CDR3 length: 15 amino acids.

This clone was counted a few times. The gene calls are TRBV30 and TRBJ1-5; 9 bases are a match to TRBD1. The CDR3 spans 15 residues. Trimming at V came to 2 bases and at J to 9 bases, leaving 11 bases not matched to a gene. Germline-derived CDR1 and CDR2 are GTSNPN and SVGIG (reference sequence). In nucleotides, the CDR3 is TGTGCCTGGAGTCCCGGGACAGGGTACCGGGGGCCCCAGCATTTT. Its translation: CAWSPGTGYRGPQHF.

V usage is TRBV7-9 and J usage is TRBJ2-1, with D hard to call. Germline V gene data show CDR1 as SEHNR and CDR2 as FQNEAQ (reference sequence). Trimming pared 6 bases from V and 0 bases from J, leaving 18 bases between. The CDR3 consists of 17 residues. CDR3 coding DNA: TGTGCCAGCAGACAACCCCCTCGGGCGAGCTCCTACAATGAGCAGTTCTTC. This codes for CASRQPPRASSYNEQFF.

The CDR3 region is CASSVDSRGGQPQHF. The CDR3 DNA sequence: TGTGCCAGCAGCGTAGATTCCAGGGGCGGGCAGCCCCAGCATTTT. The V call is TRBV9, the J call TRBJ1-5; possibly TRBD1 for D (6 bases). With 0 bases removed from V and 7 bases from J, the gap between germline ends came to 14 bases. The CDR3 spans 15 residues. The germline V gene encodes CDR1 SGDLS and CDR2 YYNGEE.

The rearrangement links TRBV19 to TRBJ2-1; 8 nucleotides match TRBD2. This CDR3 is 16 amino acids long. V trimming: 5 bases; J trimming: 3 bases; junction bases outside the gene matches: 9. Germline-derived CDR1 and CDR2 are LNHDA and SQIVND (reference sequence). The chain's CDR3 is CASSPVSAGGYNEQFF. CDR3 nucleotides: TGTGCCAGTAGTCCCGTGAGCGCGGGAGGCTACAATGAGCAGTTCTTC.

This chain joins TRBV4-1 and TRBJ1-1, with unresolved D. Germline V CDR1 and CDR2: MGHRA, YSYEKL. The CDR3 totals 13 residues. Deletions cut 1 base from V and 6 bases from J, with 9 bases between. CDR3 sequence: CASSQVSGPEAFF. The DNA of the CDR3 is TGCGCCAGCAGCCAAGTCTCGGGTCCTGAAGCTTTCTTT.

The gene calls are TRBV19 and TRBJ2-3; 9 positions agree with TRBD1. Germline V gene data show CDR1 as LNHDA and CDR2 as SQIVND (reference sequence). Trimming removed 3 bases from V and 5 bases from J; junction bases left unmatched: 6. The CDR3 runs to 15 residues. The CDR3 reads CASSIPGTGRDTQYF. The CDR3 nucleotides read TGTGCCAGTAGTATCCCTGGGACAGGGCGAGATACGCAGTATTTT.

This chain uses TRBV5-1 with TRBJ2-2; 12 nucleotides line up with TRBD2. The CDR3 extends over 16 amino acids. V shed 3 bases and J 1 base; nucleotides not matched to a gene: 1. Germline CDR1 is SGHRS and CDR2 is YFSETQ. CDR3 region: CASSSTSGRNTGELFF. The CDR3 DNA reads TGCGCCAGCAGCTCGACTAGCGGGAGGAACACCGGGGAGCTGTTTTTT.

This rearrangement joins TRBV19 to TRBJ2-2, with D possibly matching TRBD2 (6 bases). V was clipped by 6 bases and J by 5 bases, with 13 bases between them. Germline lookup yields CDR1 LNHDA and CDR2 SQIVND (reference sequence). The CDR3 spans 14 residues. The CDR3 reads CASRDYSYTGELFF. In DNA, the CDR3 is TGTGCCAGTAGGGACTATAGTTATACCGGGGAGCTGTTTTTT.

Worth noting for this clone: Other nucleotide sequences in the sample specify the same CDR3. The CDR3 loop is CASSGGRNYGYTF. Here the CDR3 DNA reads TGTGCCAGCAGTGGAGGCAGGAACTATGGCTACACCTTC. The gene calls are TRBV6-4 and TRBJ1-2; D unclear. In germline, CDR1 is MRHNA, CDR2 SNTAGT. This CDR3 is 13 amino acids long. Trimming removed 4 bases from V and 2 bases from J, with 8 bases in between.

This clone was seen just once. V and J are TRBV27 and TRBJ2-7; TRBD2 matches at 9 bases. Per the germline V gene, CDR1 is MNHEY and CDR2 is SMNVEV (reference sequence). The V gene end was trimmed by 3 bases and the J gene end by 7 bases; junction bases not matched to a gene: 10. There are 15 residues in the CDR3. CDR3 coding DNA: TGTGCCAGCAGTTTGATAGGACTAGCGATTAAAGAGCAGTACTTC. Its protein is CASSLIGLAIKEQYF.

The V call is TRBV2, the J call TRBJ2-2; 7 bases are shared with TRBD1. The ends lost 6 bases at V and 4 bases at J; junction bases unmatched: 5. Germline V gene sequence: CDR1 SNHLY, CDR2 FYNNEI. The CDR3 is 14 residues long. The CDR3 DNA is TGTGCCAGCAGAGGACAGGTTAGCACCGGGGAGCTGTTTTTT. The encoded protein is CASRGQVSTGELFF.

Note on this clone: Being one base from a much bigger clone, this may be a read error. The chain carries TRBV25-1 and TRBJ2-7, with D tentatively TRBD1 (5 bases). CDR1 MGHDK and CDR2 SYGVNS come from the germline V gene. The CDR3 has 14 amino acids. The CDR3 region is CASSVGGAIYEQHF. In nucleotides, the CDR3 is TGTGCCAGCAGTGTTGGTGGGGCTATCTACGAGCAGCACTTC.